There are a few counts of the clone carrying this TCR beta chain. Its antigen is unidentified. V was clipped by 7 bases and J by 8 bases, with 15 bases between them. CDR1 and CDR2 (germline): SGHRS, YFSETQ. This CDR3 is 12 amino acids long. The sample belongs to a study of CD8 T cells in ankylosing spondylitis. Each TCR beta library was made by quantitative 5'-RACE that incorporated molecular barcodes. TCRdb re-analysed the 5' RACE reads in MiXCR, keeping a single row per CDR3 protein. The table lists 100,000 to 150,000 distinct CDR3 sequences, about 15% of them singletons. Study conclusions and caveats: Made up of several highly homologous variants, a TCR beta motif appeared characteristic of ankylosing spondylitis blood. Earlier literature documents some of the motif variants in reactive arthritis synovial fluid and blood. Enrichment of disease-linked clones was reportedly significant in matched ankylosing spondylitis synovial fluid.

This sequence originates from a male donor with ankylosing spondylitis. Sample: blood, either unsorted or a sorted T cell fraction (not recorded which). The V gene is TRBV5-1, the J gene TRBJ1-1; maybe TRBD1 (5 bases). CDR3 protein: CASRGVQAEAFF. In DNA, the CDR3 is TGCGCCAGCCGAGGCGTACAGGCCGAAGCTTTCTTT.